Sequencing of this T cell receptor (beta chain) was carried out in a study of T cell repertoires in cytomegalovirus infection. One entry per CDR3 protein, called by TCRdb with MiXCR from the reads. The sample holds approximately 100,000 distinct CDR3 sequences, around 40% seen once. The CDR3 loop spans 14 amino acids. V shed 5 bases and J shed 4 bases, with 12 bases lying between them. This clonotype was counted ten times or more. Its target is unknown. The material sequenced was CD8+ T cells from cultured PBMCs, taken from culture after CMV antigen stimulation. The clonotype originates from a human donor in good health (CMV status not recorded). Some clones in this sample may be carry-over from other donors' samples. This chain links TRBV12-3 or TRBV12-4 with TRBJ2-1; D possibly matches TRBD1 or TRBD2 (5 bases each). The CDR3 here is CASSPGTGYNEQFF. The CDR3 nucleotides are TGTGCCAGCAGTCCCGGGACGGGATACAATGAGCAGTTCTTC.